Listed here are 30 T cell receptor beta chains from one sample, sequenced in a study of graft-versus-host responses after intestinal transplantation. Sequencing used immunoSEQ multiplex PCR; TCRdb keeps in-frame clones, though not all of them. Here the sample spans about 88,000 clones, 80% to 95% being singletons. These TCRs' antigens remain unknown. Sequencing used unstimulated CD4+ T cells sorted from spleen or lymph node cells, obtained before transplant. The source is a human donor who was the organ donor for an intestinal transplant.

This clone came up once. This rearrangement joins TRBV28 to TRBJ1-3; 8 nucleotides agree with TRBD1. This CDR3 is built from 15 residues. Trimming at V came to 4 bases and at J to 3 bases, leaving 5 bases not matched to a gene. Germline CDR1 reads MDHEN; CDR2 reads SYDVKM. The CDR3 sequence is CASSSGQAVGNTIYF. In DNA, the CDR3 is TGTGCCAGCAGTTCGGGACAGGCGGTTGGAAACACCATATATTTT.

This clone has just one count. The CDR3, as DNA: TGTGCCAGCAGCCGGGACAACTATAACTATGGCTACACCTTC. The encoded protein is CASSRDNYNYGYTF. This chain joins TRBV5-4 and TRBJ1-2; D is possibly TRBD1 (6 bases). The CDR3 loop spans 14 amino acids. Germline-derived CDR1 and CDR2 are SGHNT and YYREEE (reference sequence). V gave up 4 bases and J gave up 1 base, with 11 bases separating them. Looking up the rest from reference TRBV5-4 and TRBJ1-2 gives the full variable domain: ETGVTQSPTHLIKTRGQQVTLRCSSQSGHNTVSWYQQALGQGPQFIFQYYREEENGRGNFPPRFSGLQFPNYSSELNVNALELDDSALYLCASSRDNYNYGYTFGSGTRLTVV.

V is TRBV7-6 and J is TRBJ1-1, with D possibly TRBD1 on 6 matching bases. The CDR3 is made up of 12 amino acids. Trimming took 4 bases from V and 4 from J, leaving 7 bases between them. Looked up from germline, CDR1 is SGHVS and CDR2 is FNYEAQ. The CDR3 DNA is TGTGCCAGCAGCTCAGGGGTCACTGAAGCTTTCTTT. Its translation: CASSSGVTEAFF.

This rearrangement joins TRBV30 to TRBJ2-1, with TRBD2 matching 10 bases. Trimming took 4 bases from V and 12 from J; bases not matched to a gene: 9. Per the germline V gene, CDR1 is GTSNPN and CDR2 is SVGIG (reference sequence). The CDR3 length is 13 residues. The CDR3 nucleotides are TGTGCCTGGAATACAGCGGGGGGGCCAGGGCAGTTCTTC. Translation: CAWNTAGGPGQFF.

The J gene is TRBJ2-7, the V gene TRBV6-1; D perhaps matches TRBD2 (5 bases). V lost 10 bases and J 3 bases, leaving 16 bases between the germline ends. This CDR3 region has 13 residues. Looked up from germline, CDR1 is MNHNS and CDR2 is SASEGT. CDR3 coding DNA: TGTGCCATTGTTCGGGGAGTTGGCTACGAGCAGTACTTC. It translates to CAIVRGVGYEQYF.

V gene TRBV25-1 combines with J gene TRBJ1-2, with TRBD1 matching 8 bases. After removal of 4 bases from V and 0 bases from J, the junction contained 1 base not matched to a gene. The CDR3 runs to 14 residues. Germline-derived CDR1 and CDR2 are MGHDK and SYGVNS. The CDR3: CASSAGGPNYGYTF. CDR3 DNA: TGTGCCAGCAGTGCAGGGGGCCCTAACTATGGCTACACCTTC.

This clone has just a few counts. The chain links TRBV5-1 to TRBJ1-1; D uncertain. Germline lookup yields CDR1 SGHRS and CDR2 YFSETQ. The V gene lost 1 base and the J gene lost 8 bases, with 12 bases spanning the gap. This CDR3 is 13 amino acids long. DNA of the CDR3: TGCGCCAGCAGCTTGACCGGGAATCGCGAAGCTTTCTTT. Translating it yields CASSLTGNREAFF. The complete variable domain, with remaining parts taken from reference TRBV5-1 and TRBJ1-1, reads KAGVTQTPRYLIKTRGQQVTLSCSPISGHRSVSWYQQTPGQGLQFLFEYFSETQRNKGNFPGRFSGRQFSNSRSEMNVSTLELGDSALYLCASSLTGNREAFFGQGTRLTVV.

The V gene is TRBV6-1, the J gene TRBJ1-2; D is uncertain. This CDR3 has 12 residues. Looked up from germline, CDR1 is MNHNS and CDR2 is SASEGT. With 4 bases removed from V and 8 bases from J, the gap between germline ends came to 11 bases. This chain's CDR3 is CASSASYEGYTF. The CDR3 bases are TGTGCCAGCAGTGCATCGTACGAGGGCTACACCTTC.

The chain couples TRBV7-3 to TRBJ2-1; 8 nucleotides match TRBD2. Germline assignment: CDR1 SGHTA and CDR2 FQGTGA. The CDR3 loop spans 15 amino acids. The junction had 6 bases not matched to a gene; V was cut back by 3 bases and J by 5 bases. The chain's CDR3 is CASSLRRGDHNEQFF. The DNA for the CDR3 is TGTGCCAGCAGCTTGAGGCGGGGGGACCACAATGAGCAGTTCTTC.

This chain joins TRBV27 and TRBJ2-2, with 10 bases lining up with TRBD2. V lost 0 bases, J lost 1 base, and 5 bases stayed unmatched. There are 18 residues in the CDR3. Germline V gives CDR1 MNHEY, CDR2 SMNVEV (reference sequence). The CDR3 nucleotides are TGTGCCAGCAGTTTATCGCAAAGCGGGAGGGTGAACACCGGGGAGCTGTTTTTT. The encoded protein is CASSLSQSGRVNTGELFF.

V usage is TRBV10-3 and J usage is TRBJ1-2; D might be TRBD1 (6 bases). The CDR3 totals 12 residues. The germline CDR1 and CDR2 sequences are ENHRY and SYGVKD. Trimming removed 0 bases at V and 13 bases at J, with 12 bases between. The CDR3 loop is CAISESQGVFTF. CDR3 bases: TGTGCCATCAGTGAGTCACAGGGAGTTTTCACCTTC.

The chain recombines TRBV30 with TRBJ1-2; possibly TRBD1 for D (6 bases). The CDR3 covers 16 residues. V was clipped by 4 bases and J by 4 bases, with 22 bases between them. Per the germline V gene, CDR1 is GTSNPN and CDR2 is SVGIG (reference sequence). The CDR3 bases are TGTGCCTGGAAGGGGGGGGCGGGACGGACGCTCTATGGCTACACCTTC. Residues: CAWKGGAGRTLYGYTF.

The rearrangement joins TRBV28 to TRBJ2-1; TRBD2 matches at 9 bases. CDR1 is MDHEN, CDR2 SYDVKM, per germline. J gave up 6 bases and V 5 bases, and 11 bases lay outside the gene matches. The CDR3 totals 16 residues. CDR3 DNA sequence: TGTGCCAGCAGTGACCTAGCGGGATCGAGGGCCAATGAGCAGTTCTTC. This codes for CASSDLAGSRANEQFF.

The gene calls are TRBV10-3 and TRBJ2-1; 11 bases align to TRBD2. The CDR3 has 15 amino acids. CDR1 is ENHRY, CDR2 SYGVKD, per germline. J lost 8 bases, V lost 5 bases, and 8 bases had no gene match. CDR3: CAISQSSGGAHEQFF. Written as DNA, the CDR3 is TGTGCCATCAGTCAGAGTAGCGGGGGGGCCCATGAGCAGTTCTTC.

This chain joins TRBV5-6 and TRBJ2-2, with D perhaps TRBD2 (5 bases). V lost 4 bases and J lost 3, with 16 bases in between. This CDR3 contains 16 residues. Germline V gives CDR1 SGHDT, CDR2 YYEEEE. As DNA, the CDR3 is TGTGCCAGCAGCCGATTTCTGACTACAGACACCGGGGAGCTGTTTTTT. The encoded protein is CASSRFLTTDTGELFF. Complete variable domain (other parts from reference TRBV5-6 and TRBJ2-2): DAGVTQSPTHLIKTRGQQVTLRCSPKSGHDTVSWYQQALGQGPQFIFQYYEEEERQRGNFPDRFSGHQFPNYSSELNVNALLLGDSALYLCASSRFLTTDTGELFFGEGSRLTVL.

V usage is TRBV6-6 and J usage is TRBJ2-7; 9 bases line up with TRBD1. The CDR3 loop spans 15 amino acids. The germline gives CDR1 MNHNY, CDR2 SVGAGI (reference sequence). With V trimmed by 3 bases and J by 0 bases, 3 bases remained unmatched. CDR3 loop: CASSYRDRASYEQYF. The CDR3 nucleotides are TGTGCCAGCAGTTATAGGGACAGGGCCTCCTACGAGCAGTACTTC.

The V call is TRBV5-1, the J call TRBJ2-5, with a weak D call TRBD1 (6 bases). V lost 0 bases and J 4 bases, leaving 10 bases between the germline ends. This CDR3 is built from 14 residues. CDR1 and CDR2 (germline): SGHRS, YFSETQ. The CDR3 protein is CASSLEGRGETQYF. In nucleotides, the CDR3 is TGCGCCAGCAGCTTGGAGGGCAGGGGAGAGACCCAGTACTTC. Full variable domain (missing parts from reference TRBV5-1 and TRBJ2-5): KAGVTQTPRYLIKTRGQQVTLSCSPISGHRSVSWYQQTPGQGLQFLFEYFSETQRNKGNFPGRFSGRQFSNSRSEMNVSTLELGDSALYLCASSLEGRGETQYFGPGTRLLVL.

This sequence joins TRBV27 and TRBJ1-1, with 9 nucleotides matching TRBD1. CDR3 length equals 13 residues. Trimming at V came to 6 bases and at J to 1 base, leaving 0 bases not matched to a gene. Germline-derived CDR1 and CDR2 are MNHEY and SMNVEV (reference sequence). The CDR3 DNA reads as TGTGCCAGCAGGGACAGGGGGAACACTGAAGCTTTCTTT. Amino acid sequence: CASRDRGNTEAFF.

V is TRBV4-2 and J is TRBJ2-5; TRBD2 aligns across 8 bases. The CDR3 extends over 15 amino acids. CDR1 and CDR2 from the germline V gene are LGHNA and YNFKEQ. After removal of 3 bases from V and 7 bases from J, the junction contained 10 bases not matched to a gene. The CDR3 region has the DNA TGTGCCAGCAGCCATGTAACGGCGCTAGCGGGGACCCAGTACTTC. Translation gives CASSHVTALAGTQYF.

This chain uses TRBV9 with TRBJ2-2; no clear D gene. Per germline, CDR1 SGDLS and CDR2 YYNGEE. The V end lost 1 base, the J end lost 4 bases, and 8 bases lay between the germline ends. This CDR3 is built from 14 residues. This CDR3 reads CASSVLSFTGELFF. The CDR3 region has the DNA TGTGCCAGCAGCGTACTATCTTTCACCGGGGAGCTGTTTTTT. The whole variable domain, filled in from reference TRBV9 and TRBJ2-2, reads DSGVTQTPKHLITATGQRVTLRCSPRSGDLSVYWYQQSLDQGLQFLIQYYNGEERAKGNILERFSAQQFPDLHSELNLSSLELGDSALYFCASSVLSFTGELFFGEGSRLTVL.

The genes are TRBV11-3 and TRBJ1-4, with a tentative D call TRBD1 (5 bases). Germline values: CDR1 SGHNT, CDR2 YENEEA. The length of the CDR3 is 14 residues. V dropped 5 bases and J dropped 4 bases, with 11 bases sitting between them. CDR3 in amino acids: CASSTGRVNEKLFF. The CDR3 DNA sequence: TGTGCCAGCAGCACGGGCAGGGTTAATGAAAAACTGTTTTTT. The entire variable domain, with the rest obtained from reference TRBV11-3 and TRBJ1-4, is as follows: EAGVVQSPRYKIIEKKQPVAFWCNPISGHNTLYWYLQNLGQGPELLIRYENEEAVDDSQLPKDRFSAERLKGVDSTLKIQPAELGDSAVYLCASSTGRVNEKLFFGSGTQLSVL.

This clone showed up just once. The rearrangement links TRBV5-1 to TRBJ2-1; 11 bases line up with TRBD2. Looked up from germline, CDR1 is SGHRS and CDR2 is YFSETQ. V was pared by 0 bases and J by 8 bases, with 10 bases of the junction left unmatched. The CDR3 has 17 amino acids. The chain's CDR3 is CASSLGSFLAGGYEQFF. CDR3 sequence (DNA): TGCGCCAGCAGCTTGGGTTCCTTTCTAGCGGGGGGCTATGAGCAGTTCTTC. The whole variable domain, remainder taken from reference TRBV5-1 and TRBJ2-1, is KAGVTQTPRYLIKTRGQQVTLSCSPISGHRSVSWYQQTPGQGLQFLFEYFSETQRNKGNFPGRFSGRQFSNSRSEMNVSTLELGDSALYLCASSLGSFLAGGYEQFFGPGTRLTVL.

This clone was counted a few times. V usage is TRBV4-2 and J usage is TRBJ1-2; D is unresolved. The V gene's germline CDR1 is LGHNA and CDR2 YNFKEQ. The CDR3 extends over 15 amino acids. V lost 0 bases and J 2 bases, leaving 10 bases between the germline ends. In nucleotides, the CDR3 is TGTGCCAGCAGCCAAGATTGGAAACAGAACTATGGCTACACCTTC. Protein product: CASSQDWKQNYGYTF.

The J gene is TRBJ1-5, the V gene TRBV19; TRBD1 might be the D (6 bases). The V end was cut by 6 bases, the J end by 6 bases, with 15 bases between. The CDR3 contains 14 residues. From germline, CDR1 is LNHDA and CDR2 SQIVND (reference sequence). The CDR3 reads CASSQTGGVQPQHF. CDR3 nucleotides: TGTGCCAGTAGCCAGACAGGAGGTGTTCAGCCCCAGCATTTT. The whole variable domain, remainder taken from reference TRBV19 and TRBJ1-5, is DGGITQSPKYLFRKEGQNVTLSCEQNLNHDAMYWYRQDPGQGLRLIYYSQIVNDFQKGDIAEGYSVSREKKESFPLTVTSAQKNPTAFYLCASSQTGGVQPQHFGDGTRLSIL.

CDR3 DNA: TGTGCCAGCAGCTTGGAGGGGACAGATACGCAGTATTTT. It specifies CASSLEGTDTQYF. This rearrangement joins TRBV5-4 to TRBJ2-3; a weak D match, TRBD1 (5 bases). Trimming took off 0 bases at V and 3 bases at J, with 5 bases between the two ends. Germline V lookup: CDR1 SGHNT, CDR2 YYREEE (reference sequence). CDR3 size: 13 residues.

The J gene is TRBJ2-7, the V gene TRBV19, with 11 bases identical to TRBD2. The CDR3 covers 15 residues. V shed 8 bases, J shed 3 bases, and the junction held 9 bases outside the gene matches. Germline CDR1 is LNHDA and CDR2 is SQIVND (reference sequence). The CDR3 reads CASAGLAGGHYEQYF. DNA of the CDR3: TGTGCCAGTGCCGGTCTAGCGGGAGGCCACTACGAGCAGTACTTC.

The V and J genes are TRBV27 and TRBJ1-1; 8 positions match TRBD1. V lost 2 bases, J lost 3 bases, and 2 bases stayed unmatched. The CDR3 is 14 amino acids. The germline V gene encodes CDR1 MNHEY and CDR2 SMNVEV (reference sequence). The CDR3 DNA reads as TGTGCCAGCAGTTTAGACAGGGGATACACTGAAGCTTTCTTT. This gives the protein CASSLDRGYTEAFF.

The chain couples TRBV30 to TRBJ1-4; 7 bases map to TRBD1. The CDR3 has 13 residues. The junction had 4 bases not matched to a gene; V was cut back by 1 base and J by 8 bases. Germline V gene data show CDR1 as GTSNPN and CDR2 as SVGIG (reference sequence). This CDR3 is CAWSGQGREKLFF. CDR3 coding DNA: TGTGCCTGGAGTGGACAGGGAAGAGAAAAACTGTTTTTT.

The V gene is TRBV5-1, the J gene TRBJ1-1; D unclear. Germline CDR1 is SGHRS and CDR2 is YFSETQ. V was shortened by 2 bases and J by 0 bases, with 8 bases between the two germline ends. This CDR3 has 14 amino acids. CDR3 sequence (DNA): TGCGCCAGCAGCTTCCTAACCATGAACACTGAAGCTTTCTTT. Amino acid sequence: CASSFLTMNTEAFF.

This chain links TRBV18 with TRBJ2-1; 7 bases match TRBD2. Losses at the gene ends were 3 bases for V and 4 bases for J; bases not matched to a gene: 6. Germline V gives CDR1 KGHSH, CDR2 LQKENI. The CDR3 is 15 amino acids. CDR3 nucleotides: TGTGCCAGCTCACCTGGCCTAGCGGAATACAATGAGCAGTTCTTC. Protein: CASSPGLAEYNEQFF. The full variable domain, with the rest looked up from reference TRBV18 and TRBJ2-1, is NAGVMQNPRHLVRRRGQEARLRCSPMKGHSHVYWYRQLPEEGLKFMVYLQKENIIDESGMPKERFSAEFPKEGPSILRIQQVVRGDSAAYFCASSPGLAEYNEQFFGPGTRLTVL.